The entry that follows covers one T cell receptor beta chain sequence. This entry comes from a study of blood T cell repertoires in COVID-19. Study overall: Sample material is recorded as cDNA or gDNA derived from T cells, B-cell-depleted T cells, or PBMCs.

Trimming shortened V by 3 bases and J by 0 bases, and 15 bases separated the two germline ends. The CDR3 consists of 17 residues. Germline lookup yields CDR1 MDHEN and CDR2 SYDVKM. In the study's own analysis: Amplification from reference gene primers served as the basis for estimated nucleated cell counts. The repertoire was sequenced with immunoSEQ multiplex PCR; TCRdb's copy has only in-frame clones and lacks some. V, J and clone size are those of that table, while D and trimming were read from the DNA. The data contain approximately 200,000 clones, more than 75% of them singletons. Material: peripheral blood. This TCR was recovered from a man aged 60 to 75 who had recovered from COVID-19. The chain carries TRBV28 and TRBJ2-1; D is possibly TRBD2 (5 bases). CDR3 nucleotide sequence: TGTGCCAGCAGTTTCCACTCTCAGAGCGGCTCCTACAATGAGCAGTTCTTC. Its protein is CASSFHSQSGSYNEQFF.